One sample yielded the 13 T cell receptor beta chains listed below, sequenced in a study of T-cell reconstitution after alpha-beta-depleted transplantation in children. The TCRbeta library incorporated unique molecular identifiers. TCRdb used MiXCR to reprocess the PCR reads, holding one entry per CDR3 protein. The sample lists about 610,000 distinct CDR3 sequences, roughly a tenth occurring once. The sequencing here drew on PBMCs from the stem cell graft donor, taken from the stem cell graft. These TCRs come from a human donor who donated a stem cell graft to a child with acute myeloid leukemia.

The rearrangement uses TRBV20-1 and TRBJ2-1, with 12 bases fitting TRBD2. This CDR3 is 20 amino acids long. Germline CDR1 is DFQATT and CDR2 is SNEGSKA (reference sequence). The CDR3 sequence is CWGHTASGRAPLGRMNEQFF. CDR3 DNA sequence: TGCTGGGGCCACACCGCTAGCGGGAGGGCCCCTCTCGGACGGATGAATGAGCAGTTCTTC.

This clonotype appeared a few times. The chain uses TRBV5-1 and TRBJ1-5; D not certain. V lost 1 base to trimming and J lost 3 bases, with 11 bases between them. CDR3 length: 15 residues. Germline V gene data show CDR1 as SGHRS and CDR2 as YFSETQ. The DNA of the CDR3 is TGCGCCAGCAGCTTGACGGACGGCTCCAATCAGCCCCAGCATTTT. It yields the protein CASSLTDGSNQPQHF.

This clonotype was detected many times. CDR3 sequence reads: CASSQDWGQGSGYTF. The CDR3 DNA reads TGTGCCAGCAGCCAAGATTGGGGACAGGGGTCTGGCTACACCTTC. The V call is TRBV4-2, the J call TRBJ1-2, with 10 positions matching TRBD1. V gave up 0 bases and J gave up 7 bases; unmatched junction bases: 5. Germline assignment: CDR1 LGHNA and CDR2 YNFKEQ. This CDR3 has 15 residues.

The chain is built from TRBV20-1 and TRBJ2-3; D may be TRBD2 (11 bases). The CDR3 has 18 residues. Germline CDR1 DFQATT, CDR2 SNEGSKA (reference sequence). Trimming removed 1 base at V and 2 bases at J, with 22 bases between. Here the CDR3 DNA reads TGCAGTGCTAGAGGACAGGGGGCTAGCGGGGGGTCCACAGATACGCAGTATTTT. Its translation: CSARGQGASGGSTDTQYF.

This clonotype was counted at least ten times. This sequence joins TRBV5-1 and TRBJ2-7; D might be TRBD1 (5 bases). The germline V and J ends were trimmed by 0 bases and 6 bases, with 13 bases remaining between them. Germline lookup yields CDR1 SGHRS and CDR2 YFSETQ. CDR3 length: 14 residues. CDR3 loop: CASSLVGDRSEQYF. In DNA, the CDR3 is TGCGCCAGCAGCTTGGTAGGGGATCGATCCGAGCAGTACTTC.

There are many counts of this clonotype. The V call is TRBV14, the J call TRBJ1-1, with D maybe TRBD1 (5 bases). Germline V lookup: CDR1 SGHDN, CDR2 FVKESK. CDR3 size: 14 residues. V lost 2 bases and J 7 bases, leaving 14 bases between the germline ends. Here the CDR3 DNA reads TGTGCCAGCAGCCAATATAGGGGCGTCCATGAAGCTTTCTTT. This sequence encodes CASSQYRGVHEAFF.

This rearrangement joins TRBV24-1 to TRBJ1-1, with a possible D match to TRBD1 (6 bases). CDR1 is KGHDR and CDR2 is SFDVKD in the germline V gene. V was pared by 9 bases and J by 1 base, with 14 bases between. The CDR3 totals 14 residues. The CDR3, as DNA: TGTGCCACCCGACGTTCAGGGGAGAACACTGAAGCTTTCTTT. Residues: CATRRSGENTEAFF.

This clonotype has more than one count but fewer than ten. DNA for the CDR3: TGTGCCAGCAGGAAGACTTTAGCGGGGTCGACCAGCTCCTACAATGAGCAGTTCTTC. Protein sequence: CASRKTLAGSTSSYNEQFF. The chain carries TRBV12-3 or TRBV12-4 and TRBJ2-1, with 8 nucleotides matching TRBD2. The J segment lost 0 bases and the V segment lost 6 bases, leaving 16 bases of the junction unmatched. This CDR3 contains 19 residues.

This clonotype has at least ten counts. CDR3 DNA sequence: TGTGCCAGCAGCGCCCCCGGGACTAGCGGGGCTGGGGACCAGTACTTC. Amino acids: CASSAPGTSGAGDQYF. The genes are TRBV9 and TRBJ2-5, with 13 bases identical to TRBD2. The germline V gene encodes CDR1 SGDLS and CDR2 YYNGEE. The CDR3 spans 16 residues. V lost 3 bases, J lost 10 bases, and 12 bases stayed unmatched.

The CDR3 nucleotides are TGTGCCAGCAGCCCCGGGGGGCCCCCAGATACGCAGTATTTT. Its protein product is CASSPGGPPDTQYF. The chain joins TRBV7-3 to TRBJ2-3, with a weak D call TRBD2 (7 bases). Germline values: CDR1 SGHTA, CDR2 FQGTGA. V dropped 5 bases and J dropped 4 bases, with 13 bases sitting between them. The CDR3 has 14 amino acids.

At least ten counts were recorded for this clonotype. This chain links TRBV4-2 with TRBJ2-2; D not resolved. This CDR3 has 15 residues. V lost 0 bases and J lost 8, with 13 bases in between. Per germline, CDR1 LGHNA and CDR2 YNFKEQ. The CDR3 sequence is CASSQDTDSLGELFF. The CDR3 DNA sequence: TGTGCCAGCAGCCAAGATACCGACTCTCTGGGGGAGCTGTTTTTT.

J is TRBJ2-5 and V is TRBV28, with D perhaps being TRBD1 or TRBD2 (5 bases each). Per the germline V gene, CDR1 is MDHEN and CDR2 is SYDVKM. Trimming cost V 6 bases and J 1 base, with 15 bases left between them. The CDR3 loop spans 15 amino acids. This CDR3 reads CASSRGDGIQETQYF. DNA for the CDR3: TGTGCCAGCAGCCGAGGGGACGGAATCCAAGAGACCCAGTACTTC.

V gene TRBV20-1 combines with J gene TRBJ2-5; 13 bases agree with TRBD2. The CDR3 totals 17 residues. Germline CDR1 reads DFQATT; CDR2 reads SNEGSKA (reference sequence). V lost 0 bases to trimming and J lost 2 bases; unmatched junction nucleotides: 6. The CDR3: CSARDFPLAGGQETQYF. CDR3 bases: TGCAGTGCTAGAGATTTCCCACTAGCGGGAGGGCAAGAGACCCAGTACTTC.